The subject of this entry is one T cell receptor beta chain. This entry belongs to a study of blood T cell repertoires in COVID-19. At the level of the study: COVID-19 samples collected from the United States, Italy and Spain covered acute and convalescent phases. From T cells, B-cell-depleted T cells, or PBMCs came the material, which was cDNA or gDNA.

V was trimmed by 0 bases and J by 2 bases, leaving 5 bases between them. The CDR3 sequence is 13 residues long. Original processing methods: Reference gene primer amplification gave nucleated cell count estimates. Clones were sequenced by immunoSEQ multiplex PCR, and TCRdb holds only the in-frame ones, with some missing. V and J calls and clone size come straight from that table; D and trimming were deduced from the DNA. The sample lists tens of thousands of clones, about 83% occurring once. The chain combines TRBV5-3 with TRBJ2-5, with TRBD2 as a possible D gene (5 bases). TRBV5-3 is treated as an ORF (open reading frame) with a function not yet certain. The origin of this receptor is a man in his sixties with active COVID-19. What was sequenced was peripheral blood. The CDR3 is CARSLAGQETQYF. CDR3 DNA sequence: TGTGCCAGAAGCTTGGCGGGGCAAGAGACCCAGTACTTC.